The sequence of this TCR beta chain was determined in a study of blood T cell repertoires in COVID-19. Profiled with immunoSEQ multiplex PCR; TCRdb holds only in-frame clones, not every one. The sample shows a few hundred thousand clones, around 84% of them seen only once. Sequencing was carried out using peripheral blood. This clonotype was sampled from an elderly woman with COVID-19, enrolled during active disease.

The CDR3 DNA reads as TGTGCCTGGACCCTCGGGGTTGGCCGCAATCACCTTAACTATGGCTACACCTTC. Translation: CAWTLGVGRNHLNYGYTF. The chain uses TRBV30 and TRBJ1-2; no clear D gene. Germline V gives CDR1 GTSNPN, CDR2 SVGIG (reference sequence). The germline V and J ends were trimmed by 4 bases and 1 base, with 25 bases remaining between them. The CDR3 is 18 residues long.